These 28 T cell receptor beta chains originate from one sample sequenced in a study of T-cell reconstitution after alpha-beta-depleted transplantation in children. During its preparation, the TCRbeta library received unique molecular identifiers. In TCRdb, the PCR reads were re-called with MiXCR into one record per CDR3 protein. Of some 200,000 distinct CDR3 sequences detected, 8% to 10% appear once; the ten largest clones hold around 6.2%. Material: PBMCs from the stem cell graft donor, obtained from the stem cell graft. Source of these receptors: a human donor who donated a stem cell graft to a child with acute lymphoblastic leukemia.

At least ten counts were recorded for this clonotype. The chain uses TRBV27 and TRBJ1-1; no clear D. This CDR3 spans 12 amino acids. Germline CDR1 is MNHEY and CDR2 is SMNVEV (reference sequence). V lost 10 bases to trimming and J lost 6 bases, with 15 bases between them. The CDR3 is CAIRGDRAEAFF. Written as DNA, the CDR3 is TGTGCCATAAGAGGTGATCGCGCTGAAGCTTTCTTT.

This clonotype was counted ten times or more. The chain's CDR3 is CASSLGQGLSYGYTF. The CDR3 DNA follows: TGTGCCAGCAGTTTAGGACAGGGGTTGAGCTATGGCTACACCTTC. The V gene is TRBV12-3 or TRBV12-4, the J gene TRBJ1-2; 8 nucleotides agree with TRBD1. This CDR3 spans 15 amino acids. The ends lost 1 base at V and 4 bases at J; junction bases unmatched: 5.

This clonotype was seen ten or more times. The gene calls are TRBV5-4 and TRBJ2-3, with a weak D call TRBD1 (7 bases). The CDR3 has 15 residues. V was clipped by 0 bases and J by 5 bases, with 13 bases between them. The germline V gene encodes CDR1 SGHNT and CDR2 YYREEE (reference sequence). CDR3 nucleotides: TGTGCCAGCAGCTTGGCACGACAGGGAGGAGATACGCAGTATTTT. It specifies CASSLARQGGDTQYF.

This clonotype was observed a handful of times. V gene TRBV15 combines with J gene TRBJ2-2, with TRBD2 matching 7 bases. This CDR3 contains 16 residues. Losses at the gene ends were 0 bases for V and 3 bases for J; bases not matched to a gene: 4. Germline assignment: CDR1 LNHNV and CDR2 YYDKDF (reference sequence). The CDR3 spells CATSRDPGGHTGELFF. DNA for the CDR3: TGTGCCACCAGCAGAGACCCGGGGGGACACACCGGGGAGCTGTTTTTT.

The chain recombines TRBV20-1 with TRBJ1-6; maybe TRBD1 (5 bases). V dropped 5 bases and J dropped 10 bases, with 21 bases sitting between them. Per germline, CDR1 DFQATT and CDR2 SNEGSKA (reference sequence). The CDR3 sequence is 15 residues long. The CDR3 loop reads CSAQGNSHAWSPLHF. DNA of the CDR3: TGCAGTGCTCAGGGCAACTCCCATGCGTGGTCACCCCTCCACTTT.

The CDR3 region has the DNA TGTGCCAGCAGCTTGGTCCTTCCTCGCGGGGAGCTGTTTTTT. This gives the protein CASSLVLPRGELFF. This chain uses TRBV5-6 with TRBJ2-2; D not resolved. Trimming shortened V by 0 bases and J by 7 bases, and 10 bases separated the two germline ends. The CDR3 is 14 amino acids. Germline assignment: CDR1 SGHDT and CDR2 YYEEEE. The entire variable domain, with the rest obtained from reference TRBV5-6 and TRBJ2-2, is as follows: DAGVTQSPTHLIKTRGQQVTLRCSPKSGHDTVSWYQQALGQGPQFIFQYYEEEERQRGNFPDRFSGHQFPNYSSELNVNALLLGDSALYLCASSLVLPRGELFFGEGSRLTVL.

The chain links TRBV12-3 or TRBV12-4 to TRBJ1-1, with 10 bases that match TRBD1. CDR3 length: 17 residues. Trimming cost V 5 bases and J 1 base; bases outside gene matches: 10. The CDR3 coding sequence is TGTGCCAGCAGTCTCAGACAGGGGGCCTGGACGAACACTGAAGCTTTCTTT. This gives the protein CASSLRQGAWTNTEAFF.

This clonotype was detected a few times. The chain joins TRBV5-1 to TRBJ2-1; 9 bases align to TRBD2. The CDR3 is 14 residues long. Germline-derived CDR1 and CDR2 are SGHRS and YFSETQ. With V trimmed by 2 bases and J by 15 bases, 12 bases remained unmatched. CDR3 bases: TGCGCCAGCAGCTTCTGGGGTGCGGGGGGGTCTTCGTTCTTC. This gives the protein CASSFWGAGGSSFF.

In this sample, this clonotype turned up a few times. The CDR3 nucleotides are TGTGCCAGCAGTGCCGGGGCGGGCGCGAATCAGCCCCAGCATTTT. Protein product: CASSAGAGANQPQHF. The chain is built from TRBV9 and TRBJ1-5; D perhaps matches TRBD1 (5 bases). From germline, CDR1 is SGDLS and CDR2 YYNGEE. The V gene lost 5 bases and the J gene lost 4 bases, with 16 bases spanning the gap. The CDR3 is 15 amino acids.

The chain couples TRBV2 to TRBJ2-7; D might be TRBD1 (6 bases). The V gene lost 5 bases and the J gene lost 11 bases, with 19 bases spanning the gap. The CDR3 covers 13 residues. The V gene's germline CDR1 is SNHLY and CDR2 FYNNEI. CDR3 protein: CASSLSLQGMEYF. Here the CDR3 DNA reads TGTGCCAGCAGTTTATCCCTACAGGGAATGGAGTACTTC.

Notes on this clonotype: Sequence at one end of the junction differs from germline and may be a read error. V usage is TRBV19 and J usage is TRBJ1-5; no clear D gene. Germline values: CDR1 LNHDA, CDR2 SQIVND (reference sequence). The CDR3 consists of 14 residues. CDR3 sequence reads: CARSIAGSNQPQHF. CDR3 nucleotides: TGTGCCAGAAGTATAGCCGGGAGCAATCAGCCCCAGCATTTT.

The gene calls are TRBV6-5 and TRBJ1-5, with 9 nucleotides matching TRBD1. The V and J ends lost 2 bases and 0 bases, in that order; junction bases with no gene match: 8. The germline V gene has CDR1 MNHEY and CDR2 SVGAGI. CDR3 length: 18 residues. CDR3 sequence: CASSYGTGSFGSNQPQHF. CDR3 coding DNA: TGTGCCAGCAGTTACGGGACAGGGAGTTTCGGTAGCAATCAGCCCCAGCATTTT.

This clonotype was observed at least ten times. The CDR3 DNA reads TGTGCCAGCAGGCAATCTGGATACGAGCAGTACTTC. Its translation: CASRQSGYEQYF. V and J are TRBV12-3 or TRBV12-4 and TRBJ2-7; D not resolved. Deletions cut 6 bases from V and 4 bases from J, with 10 bases between. This CDR3 is built from 12 residues.

The chain is built from TRBV10-2 and TRBJ2-7; the D call may be TRBD1 or TRBD2 (5 bases each). CDR3 length: 13 residues. V was pared by 0 bases and J by 4 bases, with 7 bases between. Germline V lookup: CDR1 WSHSY, CDR2 SAAADI. CDR3 in DNA: TGCGCCAGCAGTGAGTCGGGGGTATACGAGCAGTACTTC. Translating it yields CASSESGVYEQYF.

This rearrangement joins TRBV7-9 to TRBJ2-7; D is ambiguous. The length of the CDR3 is 13 residues. Deletions cut 4 bases from V and 0 bases from J, with 7 bases between. From germline, CDR1 is SEHNR and CDR2 FQNEAQ (reference sequence). The CDR3 coding sequence is TGTGCCAGCAGCTCATTCGGCTCCTACGAGCAGTACTTC. Encoded protein: CASSSFGSYEQYF.

The rearrangement uses TRBV6-1 and TRBJ2-3; D is possibly TRBD1 (6 bases). The CDR3 is 15 amino acids. Per germline, CDR1 MNHNS and CDR2 SASEGT. The germline V and J ends were trimmed by 8 bases and 0 bases, with 15 bases remaining between them. This chain's CDR3 is CASWPDRPSTDTQYF. CDR3 bases: TGTGCCAGCTGGCCGGACAGACCCAGCACAGATACGCAGTATTTT.

There are many counts of this clonotype. The chain is built from TRBV3-1 and TRBJ2-3; tentative D call: TRBD2 (6 bases). V was pared by 3 bases and J by 3 bases, with 10 bases between. This CDR3 is built from 14 residues. Germline CDR1 reads LGHDT; CDR2 reads YNNKEL (reference sequence). CDR3 nucleotide sequence: TGTGCCAGCAGCCACGGGGGTCCTACAGATACGCAGTATTTT. Amino acid sequence: CASSHGGPTDTQYF.

This clonotype was counted only a few times. The V and J genes are TRBV20-1 and TRBJ2-7, with no clear D. The CDR3 runs 13 residues. CDR1 is DFQATT, CDR2 SNEGSKA, per germline (reference sequence). The V end was cut by 0 bases, the J end by 8 bases, with 14 bases between. The CDR3 nucleotides read TGCAGTGCTAGAGAGGAATCTGAGGTCCAGCAGTACTTC. It encodes CSAREESEVQQYF.

The DNA of the CDR3 is TGCGCCAGCAGCTTGGATACGGGACAGGTCCGCAATGAGCAGTTCTTC. Its translation: CASSLDTGQVRNEQFF. V gene TRBV5-1 combines with J gene TRBJ2-1; 8 bases match TRBD1. The CDR3 consists of 16 residues. Per germline, CDR1 SGHRS and CDR2 YFSETQ. J lost 6 bases, V lost 0 bases, and 8 bases had no gene match.

V is TRBV7-2 and J is TRBJ2-1, with D perhaps TRBD2 (7 bases). Looked up from germline, CDR1 is SGHTA and CDR2 is FQGNSA. V lost 4 bases and J 5 bases, leaving 18 bases between the germline ends. The CDR3 has 16 amino acids. The CDR3 nucleotides read TGTGCCAGCAGCTCAATGAGGGGGGGGCGGAACAATGAGCAGTTCTTC. Protein sequence: CASSSMRGGRNNEQFF.

This clonotype was picked up a small number of times. The chain couples TRBV5-5 to TRBJ2-2, with D hard to call. CDR1 is SGHKS, CDR2 YYEKEE, per germline (reference sequence). Trimming removed 5 bases at V and 6 bases at J, with 14 bases between. CDR3 length equals 14 residues. The CDR3 protein is CASSIDLRAGELFF. In DNA, the CDR3 is TGTGCCAGCAGTATCGACTTAAGGGCCGGGGAGCTGTTTTTT. Full variable domain (remainder filled in from reference TRBV5-5 and TRBJ2-2): DAGVTQSPTHLIKTRGQQVTLRCSPISGHKSVSWYQQVLGQGPQFIFQYYEKEERGRGNFPDRFSARQFPNYSSELNVNALLLGDSALYLCASSIDLRAGELFFGEGSRLTVL.

The chain carries TRBV10-3 and TRBJ2-5, with TRBD1 matching over 7 bases. Per the germline V gene, CDR1 is ENHRY and CDR2 is SYGVKD. The CDR3 has 14 residues. V lost 6 bases, J lost 0 bases, and 4 bases stayed unmatched. The CDR3 spells CAIRRTGNQETQYF. In DNA, the CDR3 is TGTGCCATCAGGCGGACAGGCAACCAAGAGACCCAGTACTTC.

Many counts were recorded for this clonotype. The CDR3 is CSVELQSRVNEQFF. CDR3 in DNA: TGCAGCGTTGAACTACAGAGTCGGGTCAATGAGCAGTTCTTC. The chain is built from TRBV29-1 and TRBJ2-1, with D unresolved. CDR3 length equals 14 residues. The V end was cut by 2 bases, the J end by 6 bases, with 14 bases between. Germline V gene lookup returns CDR1 SQVTM and CDR2 ANQGSEA.

This clonotype was detected many times. The chain has TRBV24-1 and TRBJ2-1, with 14 bases identical to TRBD2. Germline-derived CDR1 and CDR2 are KGHDR and SFDVKD. The length of the CDR3 is 16 residues. J was trimmed by 6 bases and V by 6 bases; bases with no gene match: 6. The CDR3 loop is CATSTTSGGASNEQFF. The CDR3 DNA follows: TGTGCCACCAGTACGACTAGCGGGGGGGCTTCCAATGAGCAGTTCTTC.

This chain links TRBV5-1 with TRBJ2-6; D is uncertain. The CDR3 runs 15 residues. Germline CDR1 and CDR2: SGHRS and YFSETQ. The germline V and J ends were trimmed by 7 bases and 0 bases, with 11 bases remaining between them. The CDR3 DNA sequence: TGCGCCAGCGTCGAGGTTCTCTCTGGGGCCAACGTCCTGACTTTC. It translates to CASVEVLSGANVLTF.

This clonotype appeared many times. This chain uses TRBV20-1 with TRBJ1-1, with a possible D match to TRBD1 (5 bases). V was pared by 6 bases and J by 11 bases, with 22 bases between. Germline loops: CDR1 DFQATT, CDR2 SNEGSKA (reference sequence). This CDR3 has 13 amino acids. This chain's CDR3 is CSAPRDRGDGAFF. CDR3 nucleotides: TGCAGTGCCCCCAGGGACCGCGGGGATGGTGCTTTCTTT.

This clonotype was found many times. V and J are TRBV24-1 and TRBJ2-1; D uncertain. Trimming took off 1 base at V and 6 bases at J, with 3 bases between the two ends. There are 12 residues in the CDR3. The germline V gene encodes CDR1 KGHDR and CDR2 SFDVKD. The CDR3 reads CATSDFTNEQFF. CDR3 DNA sequence: TGTGCCACCAGTGATTTTACCAATGAGCAGTTCTTC.

The CDR3 sequence is CASSFSRSGTDTQYF. In DNA form, the CDR3 reads TGTGCCAGCAGCTTTTCGCGTAGTGGCACAGATACGCAGTATTTT. The chain recombines TRBV7-6 with TRBJ2-3; D is unresolved. Germline V gene data show CDR1 as SGHVS and CDR2 as FNYEAQ. This CDR3 is built from 15 residues. The V end was cut by 3 bases, the J end by 1 base, with 11 bases between.